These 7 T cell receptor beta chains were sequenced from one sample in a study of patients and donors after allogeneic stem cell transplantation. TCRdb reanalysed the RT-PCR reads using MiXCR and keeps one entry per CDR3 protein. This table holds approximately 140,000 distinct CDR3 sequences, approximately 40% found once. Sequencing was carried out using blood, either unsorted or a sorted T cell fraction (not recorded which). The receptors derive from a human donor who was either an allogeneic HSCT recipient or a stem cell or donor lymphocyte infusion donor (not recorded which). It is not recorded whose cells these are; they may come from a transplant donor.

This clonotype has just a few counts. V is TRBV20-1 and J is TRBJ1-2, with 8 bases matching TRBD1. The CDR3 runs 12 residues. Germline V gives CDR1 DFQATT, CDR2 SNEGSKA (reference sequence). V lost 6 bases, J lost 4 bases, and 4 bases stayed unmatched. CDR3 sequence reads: CSAGDRTYGYTF. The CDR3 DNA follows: TGCAGTGCCGGGGACAGGACCTATGGCTACACCTTC.

CDR3 sequence (DNA): TGTGCCAGCAGCCCCGGGGGGCGAGGCACTGAAGCTTTCTTT. Translated, it gives CASSPGGRGTEAFF. This chain links TRBV9 with TRBJ1-1; weak D call: TRBD1 (6 bases). This CDR3 is built from 14 residues. CDR1 and CDR2 (germline): SGDLS, YYNGEE. V shed 4 bases and J shed 4 bases, with 14 bases lying between them.

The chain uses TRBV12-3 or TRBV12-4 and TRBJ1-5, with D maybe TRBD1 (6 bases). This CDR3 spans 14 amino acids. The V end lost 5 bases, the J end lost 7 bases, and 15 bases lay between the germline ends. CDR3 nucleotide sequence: TGTGCCAGCAGTGGGGGCAGGGAAGGGCAGCCCCAGCATTTT. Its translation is CASSGGREGQPQHF.

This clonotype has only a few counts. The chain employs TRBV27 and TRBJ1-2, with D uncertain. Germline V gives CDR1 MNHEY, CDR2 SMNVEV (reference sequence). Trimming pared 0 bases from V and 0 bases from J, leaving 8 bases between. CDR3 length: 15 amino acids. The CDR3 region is CASSLSGLTNYGYTF. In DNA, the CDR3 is TGTGCCAGCAGTTTATCAGGCCTTACTAACTATGGCTACACCTTC.

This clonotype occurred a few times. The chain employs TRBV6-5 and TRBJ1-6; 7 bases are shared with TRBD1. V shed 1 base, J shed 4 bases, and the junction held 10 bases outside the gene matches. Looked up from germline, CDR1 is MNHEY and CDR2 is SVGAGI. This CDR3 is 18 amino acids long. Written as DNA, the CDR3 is TGTGCCAGCAGTTACTACAGGGGAGCCGTCAGTTATAATTCACCCCTCCACTTT. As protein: CASSYYRGAVSYNSPLHF.

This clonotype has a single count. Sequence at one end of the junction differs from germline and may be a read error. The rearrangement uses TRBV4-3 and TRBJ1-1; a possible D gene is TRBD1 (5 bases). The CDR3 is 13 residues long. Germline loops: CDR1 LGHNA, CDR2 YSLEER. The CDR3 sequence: CATSQEPGRGLIF. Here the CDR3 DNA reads TGCGCCACCAGCCAGGAACCGGGACGGGGCCTCATTTTT.

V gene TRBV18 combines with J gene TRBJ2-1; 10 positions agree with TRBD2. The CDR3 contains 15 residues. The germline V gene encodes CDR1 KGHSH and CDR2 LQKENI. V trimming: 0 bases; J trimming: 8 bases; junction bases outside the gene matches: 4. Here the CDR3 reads CASSPPKRGGDEQFF. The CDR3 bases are TGTGCCAGCTCACCACCTAAGCGGGGGGGCGATGAGCAGTTCTTC.